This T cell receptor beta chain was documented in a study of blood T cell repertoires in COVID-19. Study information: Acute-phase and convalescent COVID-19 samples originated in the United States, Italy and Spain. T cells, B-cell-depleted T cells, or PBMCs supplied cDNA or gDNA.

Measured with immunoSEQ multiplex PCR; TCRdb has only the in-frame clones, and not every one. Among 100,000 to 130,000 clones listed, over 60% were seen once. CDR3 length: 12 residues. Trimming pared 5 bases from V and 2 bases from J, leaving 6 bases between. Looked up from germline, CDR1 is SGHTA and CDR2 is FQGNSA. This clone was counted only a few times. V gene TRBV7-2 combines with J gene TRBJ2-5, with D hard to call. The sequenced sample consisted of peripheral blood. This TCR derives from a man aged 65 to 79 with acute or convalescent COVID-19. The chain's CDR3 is CASSPFQETQYF. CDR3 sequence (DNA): TGTGCCAGCAGCCCCTTTCAAGAGACCCAGTACTTC.